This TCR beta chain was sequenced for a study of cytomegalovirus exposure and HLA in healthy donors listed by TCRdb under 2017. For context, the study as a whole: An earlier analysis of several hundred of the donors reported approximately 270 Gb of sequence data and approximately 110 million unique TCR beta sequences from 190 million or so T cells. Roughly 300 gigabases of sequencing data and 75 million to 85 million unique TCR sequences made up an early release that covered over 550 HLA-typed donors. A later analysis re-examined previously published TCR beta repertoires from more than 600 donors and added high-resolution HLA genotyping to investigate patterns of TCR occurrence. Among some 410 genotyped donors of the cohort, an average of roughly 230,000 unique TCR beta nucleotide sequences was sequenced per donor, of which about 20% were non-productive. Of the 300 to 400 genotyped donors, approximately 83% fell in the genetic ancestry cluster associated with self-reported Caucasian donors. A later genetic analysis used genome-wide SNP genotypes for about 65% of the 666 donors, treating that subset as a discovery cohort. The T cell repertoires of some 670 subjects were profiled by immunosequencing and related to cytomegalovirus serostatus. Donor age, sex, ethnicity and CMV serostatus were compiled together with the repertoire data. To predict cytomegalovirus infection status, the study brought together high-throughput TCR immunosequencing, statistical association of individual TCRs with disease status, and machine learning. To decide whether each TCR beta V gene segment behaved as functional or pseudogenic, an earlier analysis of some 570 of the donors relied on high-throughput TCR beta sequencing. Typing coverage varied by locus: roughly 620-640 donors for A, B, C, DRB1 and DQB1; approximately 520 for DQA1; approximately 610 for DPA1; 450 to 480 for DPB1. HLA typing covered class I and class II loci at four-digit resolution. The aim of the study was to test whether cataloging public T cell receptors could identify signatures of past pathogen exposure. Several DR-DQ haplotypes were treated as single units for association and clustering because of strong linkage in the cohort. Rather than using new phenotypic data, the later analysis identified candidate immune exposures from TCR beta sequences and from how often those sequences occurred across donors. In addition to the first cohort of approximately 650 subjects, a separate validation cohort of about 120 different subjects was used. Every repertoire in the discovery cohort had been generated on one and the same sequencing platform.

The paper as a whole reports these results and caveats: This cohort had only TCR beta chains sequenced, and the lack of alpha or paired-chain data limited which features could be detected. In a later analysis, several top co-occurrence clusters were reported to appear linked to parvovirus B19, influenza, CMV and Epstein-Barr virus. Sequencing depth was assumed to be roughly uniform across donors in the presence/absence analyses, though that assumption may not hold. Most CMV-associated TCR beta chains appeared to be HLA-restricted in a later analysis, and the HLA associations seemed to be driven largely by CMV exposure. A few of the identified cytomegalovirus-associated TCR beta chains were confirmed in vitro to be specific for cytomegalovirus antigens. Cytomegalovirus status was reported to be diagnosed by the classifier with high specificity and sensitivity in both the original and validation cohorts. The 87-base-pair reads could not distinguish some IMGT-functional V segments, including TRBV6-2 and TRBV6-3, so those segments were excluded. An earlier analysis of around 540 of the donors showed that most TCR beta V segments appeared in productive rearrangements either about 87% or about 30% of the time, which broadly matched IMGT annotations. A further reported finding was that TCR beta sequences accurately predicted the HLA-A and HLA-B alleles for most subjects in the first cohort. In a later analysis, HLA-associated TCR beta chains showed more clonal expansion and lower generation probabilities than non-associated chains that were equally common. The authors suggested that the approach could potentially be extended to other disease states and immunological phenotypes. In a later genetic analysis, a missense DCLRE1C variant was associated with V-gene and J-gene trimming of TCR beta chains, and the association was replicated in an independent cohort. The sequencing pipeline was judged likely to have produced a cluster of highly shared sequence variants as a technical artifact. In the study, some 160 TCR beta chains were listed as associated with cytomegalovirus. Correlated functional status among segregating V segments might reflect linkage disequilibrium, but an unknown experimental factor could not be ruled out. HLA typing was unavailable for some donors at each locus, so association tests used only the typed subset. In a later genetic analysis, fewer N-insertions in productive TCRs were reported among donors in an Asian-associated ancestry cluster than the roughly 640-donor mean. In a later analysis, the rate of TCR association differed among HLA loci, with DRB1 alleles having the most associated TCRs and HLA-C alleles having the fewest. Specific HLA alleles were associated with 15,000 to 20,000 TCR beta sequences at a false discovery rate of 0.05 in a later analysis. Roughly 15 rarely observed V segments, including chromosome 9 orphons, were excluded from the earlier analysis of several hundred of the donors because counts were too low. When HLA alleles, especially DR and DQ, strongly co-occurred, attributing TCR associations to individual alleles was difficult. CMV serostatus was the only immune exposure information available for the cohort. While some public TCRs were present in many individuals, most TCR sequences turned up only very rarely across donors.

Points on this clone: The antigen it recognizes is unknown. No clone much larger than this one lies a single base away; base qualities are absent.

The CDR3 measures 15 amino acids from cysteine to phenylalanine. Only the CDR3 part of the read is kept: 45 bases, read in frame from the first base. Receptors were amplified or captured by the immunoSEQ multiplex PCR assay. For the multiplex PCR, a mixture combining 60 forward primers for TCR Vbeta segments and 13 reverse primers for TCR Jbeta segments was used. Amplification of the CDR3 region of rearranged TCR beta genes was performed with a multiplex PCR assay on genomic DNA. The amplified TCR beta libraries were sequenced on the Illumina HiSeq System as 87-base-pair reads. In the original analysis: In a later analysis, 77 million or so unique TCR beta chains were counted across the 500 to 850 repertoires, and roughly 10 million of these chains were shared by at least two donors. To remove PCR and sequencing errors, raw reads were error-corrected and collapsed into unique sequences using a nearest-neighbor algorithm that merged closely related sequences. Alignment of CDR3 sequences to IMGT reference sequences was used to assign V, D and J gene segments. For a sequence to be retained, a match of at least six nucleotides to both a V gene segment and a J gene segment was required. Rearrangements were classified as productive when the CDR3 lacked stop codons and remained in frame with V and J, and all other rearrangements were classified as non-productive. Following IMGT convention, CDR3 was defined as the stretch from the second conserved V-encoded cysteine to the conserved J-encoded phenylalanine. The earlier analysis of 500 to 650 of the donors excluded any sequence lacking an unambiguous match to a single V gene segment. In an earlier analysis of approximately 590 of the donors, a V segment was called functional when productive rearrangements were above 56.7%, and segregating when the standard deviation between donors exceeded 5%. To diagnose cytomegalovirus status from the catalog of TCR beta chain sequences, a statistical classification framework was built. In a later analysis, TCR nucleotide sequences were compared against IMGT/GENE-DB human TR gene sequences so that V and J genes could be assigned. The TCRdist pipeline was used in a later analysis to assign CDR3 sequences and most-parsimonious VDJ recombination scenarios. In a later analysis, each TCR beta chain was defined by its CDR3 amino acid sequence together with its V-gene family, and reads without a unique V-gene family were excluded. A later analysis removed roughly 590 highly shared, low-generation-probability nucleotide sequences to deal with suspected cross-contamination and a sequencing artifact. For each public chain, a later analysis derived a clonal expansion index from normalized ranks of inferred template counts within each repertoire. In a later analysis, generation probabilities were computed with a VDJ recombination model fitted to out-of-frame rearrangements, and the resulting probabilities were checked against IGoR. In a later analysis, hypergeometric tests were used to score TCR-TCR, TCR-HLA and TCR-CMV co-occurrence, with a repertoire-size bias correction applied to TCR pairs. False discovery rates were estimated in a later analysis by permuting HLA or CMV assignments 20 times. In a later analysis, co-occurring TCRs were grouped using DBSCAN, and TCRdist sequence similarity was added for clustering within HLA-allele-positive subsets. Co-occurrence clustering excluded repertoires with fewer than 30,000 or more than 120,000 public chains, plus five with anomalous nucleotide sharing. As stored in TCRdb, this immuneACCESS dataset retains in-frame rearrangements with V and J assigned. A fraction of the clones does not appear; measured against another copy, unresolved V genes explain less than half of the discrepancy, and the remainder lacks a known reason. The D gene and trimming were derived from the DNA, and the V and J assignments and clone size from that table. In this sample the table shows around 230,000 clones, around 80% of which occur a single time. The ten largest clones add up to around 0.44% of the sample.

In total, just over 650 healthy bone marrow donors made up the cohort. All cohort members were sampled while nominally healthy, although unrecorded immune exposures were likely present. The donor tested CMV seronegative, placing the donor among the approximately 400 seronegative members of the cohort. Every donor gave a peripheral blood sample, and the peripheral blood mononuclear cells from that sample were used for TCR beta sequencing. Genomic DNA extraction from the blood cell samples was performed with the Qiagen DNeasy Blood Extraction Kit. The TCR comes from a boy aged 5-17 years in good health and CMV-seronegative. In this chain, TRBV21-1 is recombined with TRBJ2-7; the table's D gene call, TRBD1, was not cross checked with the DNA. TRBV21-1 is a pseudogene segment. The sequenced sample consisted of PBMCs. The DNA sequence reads TGTGCCAGCAGCAAAGTGGACAGGGGCCCCTACGAGCAGTACTTC. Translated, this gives CASSKVDRGPYEQYF.